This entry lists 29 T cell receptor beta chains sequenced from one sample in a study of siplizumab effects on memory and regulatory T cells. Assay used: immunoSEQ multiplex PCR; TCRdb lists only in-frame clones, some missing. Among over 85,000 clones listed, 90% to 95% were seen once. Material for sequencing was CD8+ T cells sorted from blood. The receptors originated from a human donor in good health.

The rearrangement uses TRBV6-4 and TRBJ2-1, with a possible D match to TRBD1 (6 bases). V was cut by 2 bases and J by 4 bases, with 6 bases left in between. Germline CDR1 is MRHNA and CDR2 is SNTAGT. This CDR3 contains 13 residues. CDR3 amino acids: CASSDGTYNEQFF. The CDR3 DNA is TGTGCCAGCAGTGACGGGACATACAATGAGCAGTTCTTC.

The CDR3: CASSLLGNYGYTF. CDR3 nucleotides: TGTGCCAGCAGCTTATTGGGGAACTATGGCTACACCTTC. The genes are TRBV7-9 and TRBJ1-2; D is unclear. The germline V gene has CDR1 SEHNR and CDR2 FQNEAQ (reference sequence). This CDR3 contains 13 residues. V lost 2 bases, J lost 2 bases, and 6 bases lay in between.

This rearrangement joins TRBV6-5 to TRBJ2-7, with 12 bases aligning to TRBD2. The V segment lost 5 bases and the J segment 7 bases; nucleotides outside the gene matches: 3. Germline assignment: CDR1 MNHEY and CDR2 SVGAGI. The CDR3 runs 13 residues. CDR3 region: CASSRGLAGEQYF. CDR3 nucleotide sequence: TGTGCCAGCAGTCGCGGACTAGCGGGAGAGCAGTACTTC.

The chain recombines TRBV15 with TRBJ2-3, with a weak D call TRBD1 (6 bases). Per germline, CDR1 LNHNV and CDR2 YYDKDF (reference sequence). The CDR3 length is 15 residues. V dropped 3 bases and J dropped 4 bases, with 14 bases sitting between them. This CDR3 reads CATSSYSPGADTQYF. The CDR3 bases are TGTGCCACCAGCAGCTACTCCCCAGGGGCAGATACGCAGTATTTT. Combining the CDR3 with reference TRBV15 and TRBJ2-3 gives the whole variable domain DAMVIQNPRYQVTQFGKPVTLSCSQTLNHNVMYWYQQKSSQAPKLLFHYYDKDFNNEADTPDNFQSRRPNTSFCFLDIRSPGLGDTAMYLCATSSYSPGADTQYFGPGTRLTVL.

The CDR3 loop is CASSYPNGGEPTGELFF. The DNA of the CDR3 is TGTGCCAGCAGCTACCCTAACGGGGGGGAACCCACCGGGGAGCTGTTTTTT. This chain uses TRBV11-2 with TRBJ2-2; TRBD2 matches 8 bases. The CDR3 spans 17 residues. The trim removed 4 bases at V and 4 bases at J, leaving 11 bases unmatched. Germline V CDR1 and CDR2: SGHAT, FQNNGV.

The CDR3 DNA reads TGTGCCAGCAGCCGATTTACGGGACAGGGGGCTCCCTACGAGCAGTACTTC. Its translation is CASSRFTGQGAPYEQYF. The chain couples TRBV7-9 to TRBJ2-7; 12 nucleotides match TRBD1. This CDR3 spans 17 amino acids. Germline loops: CDR1 SEHNR, CDR2 FQNEAQ (reference sequence). Trimming took 5 bases from V and 2 from J; bases not matched to a gene: 10.

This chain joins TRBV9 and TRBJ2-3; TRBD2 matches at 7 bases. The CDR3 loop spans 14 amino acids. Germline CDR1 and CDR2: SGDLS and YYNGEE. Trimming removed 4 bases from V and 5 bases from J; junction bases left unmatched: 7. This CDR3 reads CASSPFTGGDTQYF. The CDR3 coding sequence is TGTGCCAGCAGCCCCTTCACGGGGGGAGATACGCAGTATTTT. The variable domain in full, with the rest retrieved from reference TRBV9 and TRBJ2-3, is DSGVTQTPKHLITATGQRVTLRCSPRSGDLSVYWYQQSLDQGLQFLIQYYNGEERAKGNILERFSAQQFPDLHSELNLSSLELGDSALYFCASSPFTGGDTQYFGPGTRLTVL.

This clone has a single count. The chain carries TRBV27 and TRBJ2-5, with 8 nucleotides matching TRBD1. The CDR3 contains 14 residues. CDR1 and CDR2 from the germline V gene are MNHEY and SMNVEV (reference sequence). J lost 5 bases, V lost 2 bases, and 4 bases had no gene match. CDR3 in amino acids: CASSLNRGMETQYF. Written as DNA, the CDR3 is TGTGCCAGCAGTTTAAACAGGGGGATGGAGACCCAGTACTTC.

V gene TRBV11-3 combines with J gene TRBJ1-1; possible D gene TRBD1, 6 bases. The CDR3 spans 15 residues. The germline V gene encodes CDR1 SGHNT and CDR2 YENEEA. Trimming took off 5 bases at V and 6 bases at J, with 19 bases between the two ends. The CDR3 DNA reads TGTGCCAGCAGCCAACCGGGGGCTTCCCGGGCTGAAGCTTTCTTT. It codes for CASSQPGASRAEAFF.

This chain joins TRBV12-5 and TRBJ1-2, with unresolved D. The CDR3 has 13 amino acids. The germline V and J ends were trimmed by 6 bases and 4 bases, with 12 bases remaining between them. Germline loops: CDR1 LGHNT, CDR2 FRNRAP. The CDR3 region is CASGTVGIYGYTF. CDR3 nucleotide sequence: TGTGCTAGTGGCACAGTCGGGATCTATGGCTACACCTTC.

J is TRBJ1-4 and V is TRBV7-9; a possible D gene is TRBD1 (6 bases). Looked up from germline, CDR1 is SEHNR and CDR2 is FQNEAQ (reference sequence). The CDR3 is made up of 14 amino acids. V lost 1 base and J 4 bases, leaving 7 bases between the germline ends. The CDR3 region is CASSLVQGNEKLFF. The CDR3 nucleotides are TGTGCCAGCAGCTTAGTACAGGGTAATGAAAAACTGTTTTTT.

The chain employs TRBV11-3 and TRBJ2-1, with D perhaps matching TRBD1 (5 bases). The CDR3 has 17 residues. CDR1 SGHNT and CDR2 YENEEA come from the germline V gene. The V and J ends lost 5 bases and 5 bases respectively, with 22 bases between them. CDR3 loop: CASSLGPWGVSNNEQFF. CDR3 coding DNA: TGTGCCAGCAGCCTGGGCCCATGGGGCGTAAGTAACAATGAGCAGTTCTTC.

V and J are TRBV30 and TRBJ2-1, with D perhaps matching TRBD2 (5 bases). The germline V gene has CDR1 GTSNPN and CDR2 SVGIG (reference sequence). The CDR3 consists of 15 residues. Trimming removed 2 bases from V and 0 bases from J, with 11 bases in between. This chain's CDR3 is CAWSNEGHSYNEQFF. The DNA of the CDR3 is TGTGCCTGGAGTAATGAGGGTCACTCCTACAATGAGCAGTTCTTC.

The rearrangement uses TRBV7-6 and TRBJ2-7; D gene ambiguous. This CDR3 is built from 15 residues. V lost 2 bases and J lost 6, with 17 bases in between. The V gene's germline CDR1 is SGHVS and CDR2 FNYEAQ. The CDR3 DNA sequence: TGTGCCAGCAGCTTATGTGCTTTAGGACGGTGCGAGCAGTACTTC. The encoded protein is CASSLCALGRCEQYF. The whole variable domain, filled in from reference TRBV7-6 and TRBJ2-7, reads GAGVSQSPRYKVTKRGQDVALRCDPISGHVSLYWYRQALGQGPEFLTYFNYEAQQDKSGLPNDRFSAERPEGSISTLTIQRTEQRDSAMYRCASSLCALGRCEQYFGPGTRLTVT.

The DNA for the CDR3 is TGTGCCAGCAGTTACTTCGGACAGGGGGCTCAGTATTTT. Its protein is CASSYFGQGAQYF. The chain uses TRBV6-5 and TRBJ2-3; 11 bases fit TRBD1. The trim removed 1 base at V and 12 bases at J, leaving 3 bases unmatched. CDR3 length equals 13 residues. The germline gives CDR1 MNHEY, CDR2 SVGAGI.

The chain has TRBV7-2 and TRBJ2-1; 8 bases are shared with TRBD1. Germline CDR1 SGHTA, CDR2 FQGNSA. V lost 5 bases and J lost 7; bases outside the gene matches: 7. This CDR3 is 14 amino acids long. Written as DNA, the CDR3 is TGTGCCAGCAGCCTGGACAGGGAGTTGAATGAGCAGTTCTTC. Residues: CASSLDRELNEQFF.

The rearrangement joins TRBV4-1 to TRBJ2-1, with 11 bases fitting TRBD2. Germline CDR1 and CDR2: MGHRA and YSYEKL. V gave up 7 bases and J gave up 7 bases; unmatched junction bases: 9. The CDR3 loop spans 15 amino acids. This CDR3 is CASTILAGEGNEQFF. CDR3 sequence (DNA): TGCGCCAGCACAATACTAGCGGGAGAAGGGAATGAGCAGTTCTTC.

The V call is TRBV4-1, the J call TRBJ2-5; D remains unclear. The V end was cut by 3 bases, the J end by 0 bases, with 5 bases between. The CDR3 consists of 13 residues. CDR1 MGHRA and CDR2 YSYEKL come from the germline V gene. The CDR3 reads CASSQKDQETQYF. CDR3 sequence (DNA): TGCGCCAGCAGCCAGAAGGACCAAGAGACCCAGTACTTC.

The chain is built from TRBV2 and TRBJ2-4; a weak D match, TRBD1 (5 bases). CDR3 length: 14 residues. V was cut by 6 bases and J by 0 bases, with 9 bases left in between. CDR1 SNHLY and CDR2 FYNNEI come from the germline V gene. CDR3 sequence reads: CASRLQGAKNIQYF. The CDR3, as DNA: TGTGCCAGCAGGCTCCAGGGAGCCAAAAACATTCAGTACTTC.

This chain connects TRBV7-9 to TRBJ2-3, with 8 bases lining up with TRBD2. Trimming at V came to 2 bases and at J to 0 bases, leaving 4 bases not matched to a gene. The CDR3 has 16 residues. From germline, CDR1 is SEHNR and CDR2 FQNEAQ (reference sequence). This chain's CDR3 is CASSLFASGSTDTQYF. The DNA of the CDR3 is TGTGCCAGCAGCTTATTCGCTAGCGGGAGCACAGATACGCAGTATTTT.

The CDR3 nucleotides are TGTGCCAGTAGTCCTCGGACAGATCGGGGGCTCTACGAGCAGTACTTC. Translated: CASSPRTDRGLYEQYF. The chain carries TRBV19 and TRBJ2-7; D might be TRBD1 or TRBD2, each matching 6 bases. The CDR3 runs to 16 residues. Trimming removed 5 bases at V and 3 bases at J, with 20 bases between. CDR1 is LNHDA and CDR2 is SQIVND in the germline V gene (reference sequence).

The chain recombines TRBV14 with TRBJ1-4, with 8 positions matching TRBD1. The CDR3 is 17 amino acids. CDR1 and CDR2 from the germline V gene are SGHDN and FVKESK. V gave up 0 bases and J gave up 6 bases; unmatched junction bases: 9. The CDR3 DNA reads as TGTGCCAGCAGCCAAGAGTTGGTACAGGGGGTTGATGAAAAACTGTTTTTT. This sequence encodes CASSQELVQGVDEKLFF. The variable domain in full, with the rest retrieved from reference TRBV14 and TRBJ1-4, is EAGVTQFPSHSVIEKGQTVTLRCDPISGHDNLYWYRRVMGKEIKFLLHFVKESKQDESGMPNNRFLAERTGGTYSTLKVQPAELEDSGVYFCASSQELVQGVDEKLFFGSGTQLSVL.

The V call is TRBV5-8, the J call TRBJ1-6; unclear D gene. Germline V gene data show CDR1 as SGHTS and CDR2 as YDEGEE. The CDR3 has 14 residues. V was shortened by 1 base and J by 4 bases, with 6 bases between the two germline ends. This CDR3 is CASSLSRYNSPLHF. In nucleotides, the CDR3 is TGTGCCAGCAGCTTGTCCCGGTATAATTCACCCCTCCACTTT.

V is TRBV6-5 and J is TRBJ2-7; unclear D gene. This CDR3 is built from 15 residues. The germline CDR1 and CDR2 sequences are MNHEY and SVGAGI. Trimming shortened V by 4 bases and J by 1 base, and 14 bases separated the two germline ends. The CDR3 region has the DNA TGTGCCAGCAGTTTCTCAGGAGATTCGTCCTACGAGCAGTACTTC. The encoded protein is CASSFSGDSSYEQYF.

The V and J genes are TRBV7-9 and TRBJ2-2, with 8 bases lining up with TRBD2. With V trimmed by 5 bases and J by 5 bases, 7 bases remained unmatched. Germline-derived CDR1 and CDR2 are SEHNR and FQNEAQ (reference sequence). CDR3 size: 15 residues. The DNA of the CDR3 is TGTGCCAGCAGCCCAAGCGGGAGTGGAACCGGGGAGCTGTTTTTT. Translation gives CASSPSGSGTGELFF.

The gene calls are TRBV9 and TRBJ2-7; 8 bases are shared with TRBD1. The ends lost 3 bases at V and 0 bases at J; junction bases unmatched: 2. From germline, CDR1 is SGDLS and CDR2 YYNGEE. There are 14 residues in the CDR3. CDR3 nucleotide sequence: TGTGCCAGCAGCGAAGGACAGGGCTCCTACGAGCAGTACTTC. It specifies CASSEGQGSYEQYF.

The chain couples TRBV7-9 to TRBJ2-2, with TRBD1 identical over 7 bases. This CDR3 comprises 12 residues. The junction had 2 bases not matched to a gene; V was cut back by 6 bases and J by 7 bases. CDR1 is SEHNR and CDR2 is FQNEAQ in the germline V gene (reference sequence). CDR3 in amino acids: CASRTGHGELFF. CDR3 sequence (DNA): TGTGCCAGCAGGACAGGGCACGGGGAGCTGTTTTTT.

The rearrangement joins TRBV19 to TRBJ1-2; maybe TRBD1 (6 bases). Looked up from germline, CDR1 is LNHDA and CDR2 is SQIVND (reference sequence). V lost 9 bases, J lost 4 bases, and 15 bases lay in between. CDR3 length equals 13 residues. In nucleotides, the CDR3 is TGTGCCAGCCTACACAGGGCTGGCTATGGCTACACCTTC. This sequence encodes CASLHRAGYGYTF.

The CDR3 reads CASSETSGRVNEQFF. DNA of the CDR3: TGTGCCAGCAGCGAGACTAGCGGGAGGGTAAATGAGCAGTTCTTC. The J gene is TRBJ2-1, the V gene TRBV9, with 14 bases aligning to TRBD2. In germline, CDR1 is SGDLS, CDR2 YYNGEE. J lost 7 bases, V lost 3 bases, and 3 bases had no gene match. The CDR3 covers 15 residues.